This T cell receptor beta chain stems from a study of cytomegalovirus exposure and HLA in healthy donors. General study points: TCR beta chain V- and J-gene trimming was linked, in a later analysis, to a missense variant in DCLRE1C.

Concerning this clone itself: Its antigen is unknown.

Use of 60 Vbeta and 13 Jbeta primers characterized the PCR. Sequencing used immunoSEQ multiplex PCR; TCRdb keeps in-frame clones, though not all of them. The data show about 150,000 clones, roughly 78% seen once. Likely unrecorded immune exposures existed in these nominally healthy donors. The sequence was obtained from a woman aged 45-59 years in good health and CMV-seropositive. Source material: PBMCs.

The CDR3 spells CASSTFSGTSSYEQYF. CDR3 sequence (DNA): TGTGCCAGCAGTACTTTTTCCGGGACAAGCTCCTACGAGCAGTACTTC. This chain joins TRBV4-2 and TRBJ2-7; TRBD1 might be the D (6 bases). Germline lookup yields CDR1 LGHNA and CDR2 YNFKEQ. Between the trimmed V and J ends, which lost 6 bases and 0 bases, there was a span of 18 bases. This CDR3 region has 16 residues.